This T cell receptor beta chain was retrieved from a study of human T cells and chemical hapten exposure. In the study overall: The patient population, which was mostly female, had alopecia areata, totalis or universalis.

This clonotype came up many times. Methods used by the authors: The number of TCRs in each sample had a median of approximately 93,000 and spanned roughly 23,224 to 750,000. A single record per CDR3 protein comes from TCRdb applying MiXCR to the RACE reads. V and J calls and clone size were set by TCRdb, not the authors. The sample carries about 380,000 distinct CDR3 sequences, approximately 5% recorded once. Time point given: patch test 1, 2 weeks after DPC sensitization. Treatment in this sample: therapeutic diphenylcyclopropenone sensitization with weekly scalp DPC. Germline lookup yields CDR1 MNHEY and CDR2 SMNVEV (reference sequence). Trimming removed 6 bases at V and 0 bases at J, with 14 bases between. The CDR3 loop spans 15 amino acids.

This sequence originates from a woman between 45 and 65 years old with alopecia areata. Some clones in this sample may be carry-over from other donors' samples. J is TRBJ1-2 and V is TRBV27; maybe TRBD1 (6 bases). Sample: whole blood, taken in connection with sensitization to the hapten diphenylcyclopropenone (DPC). The CDR3 region has the DNA TGTGCCAGCAGGTTAGGGGGAGCCCCTAACTATGGCTACACCTTC. It is translated as CASRLGGAPNYGYTF.